These 29 T cell receptor beta chains were all obtained from the same sample, sequenced in a study of T cells expressing NK-cell markers. From the 5' RACE reads, TCRdb lists one entry per CDR3 protein and no DNA. This sample's table has 500,000 to 700,000 distinct CDR3 sequences. The material sequenced was blood T cells: a sorted CD56 or NKG2C T cell subset, CD4+ or CD8+ T cells, or bulk PBMC T cells (not recorded which). Receptor source: a man between 18 and 35 years old in good health.

The V call is TRBV6-1, the J call TRBJ2-3; checking the TCRdb D call of TRBD2 is not possible without DNA. This CDR3 has 15 amino acids. Germline V gene data show CDR1 as MNHNS and CDR2 as SASEGT. CDR3 protein: CASSSGRGHRDTQYF.

The chain carries TRBV29-1 and TRBJ1-3; the D gene TCRdb calls, TRBD1, cannot be checked with no DNA. Germline CDR1 and CDR2: SQVTM and ANQGSEA. The CDR3 length is 15 residues. CDR3 loop: CSVPGQGPSGNTIYF.

CDR3: CSVEETGGREQYF. The genes are TRBV29-1 and TRBJ2-7; checking the TCRdb D call of TRBD1 is not possible without DNA. The CDR3 contains 13 residues. CDR1 and CDR2 from the germline V gene are SQVTM and ANQGSEA.

CDR3 region: CASSLVPGKVYEQYF. The rearrangement uses TRBV7-9 and TRBJ2-7; TCRdb selects TRBD1, and the lack of DNA leaves this call unchecked. The CDR3 contains 15 residues. Germline V gene lookup returns CDR1 SEHNR and CDR2 FQNEAQ (reference sequence).

The chain joins TRBV24-1 to TRBJ2-3; without DNA, the TCRdb call of TRBD2 cannot be checked. The CDR3 extends over 14 amino acids. Germline assignment: CDR1 KGHDR and CDR2 SFDVKD. This chain's CDR3 is CATNAGGVSDTQYF.

The CDR3 here is CSVEPGTSLADTQYF. This chain joins TRBV29-1 and TRBJ2-3; TCRdb's assignment of TRBD2 cannot be checked, as there is no DNA. Germline V gives CDR1 SQVTM, CDR2 ANQGSEA. The CDR3 contains 15 residues.

J is TRBJ2-1 and V is TRBV6-1; TCRdb returns TRBD2, unconfirmable since there is no DNA. Germline lookup yields CDR1 MNHNS and CDR2 SASEGT. The CDR3 contains 15 residues. The CDR3 loop reads CASSLGRTTNNEQFF.

This sequence joins TRBV10-3 and TRBJ2-7; checking the TCRdb D call of TRBD1 is not possible without DNA. Germline V gene data show CDR1 as ENHRY and CDR2 as SYGVKD. The CDR3 runs to 14 residues. CDR3 protein: CAINPDRGRAEQYF.

The genes are TRBV9 and TRBJ2-7; TCRdb names TRBD1, which stays unverified in the absence of DNA. Germline V gene lookup returns CDR1 SGDLS and CDR2 YYNGEE. The CDR3 loop spans 16 amino acids. The CDR3 here is CASTPVVDRGLWEQYF. The full variable domain, completed using reference TRBV9 and TRBJ2-7, is DSGVTQTPKHLITATGQRVTLRCSPRSGDLSVYWYQQSLDQGLQFLIQYYNGEERAKGNILERFSAQQFPDLHSELNLSSLELGDSALYFCASTPVVDRGLWEQYFGPGTRLTVT.

The V and J genes are TRBV2 and TRBJ2-7; TCRdb's D call, TRBD2, is unchecked because there is no DNA. The CDR3 totals 14 residues. Per the germline V gene, CDR1 is SNHLY and CDR2 is FYNNEI. The CDR3: CASSADERVNEQYF.

The chain recombines TRBV4-1 with TRBJ2-3; TCRdb indicates TRBD1, and absent DNA this call remains unverified. The CDR3 runs 14 residues. Germline V gene data show CDR1 as MGHRA and CDR2 as YSYEKL. The CDR3 region is CASSQQGSINTQYF.

This chain uses TRBV4-1 with TRBJ1-4; TCRdb's D gene call, TRBD1, goes unchecked for lack of DNA. Germline CDR1 and CDR2: MGHRA and YSYEKL. The CDR3 spans 17 residues. The CDR3 protein is CATAREGQLTTNEKLFF.

This chain links TRBV20-1 with TRBJ2-7; TCRdb returns TRBD2, unconfirmable since there is no DNA. The CDR3 extends over 15 amino acids. CDR1 and CDR2 (germline): DFQATT, SNEGSKA (reference sequence). This CDR3 is CSARDKGLSSYEQYF.

This chain joins TRBV7-9 and TRBJ2-1; TCRdb names TRBD2, which stays unverified in the absence of DNA. CDR3 length: 15 amino acids. Per germline, CDR1 SEHNR and CDR2 FQNEAQ (reference sequence). CDR3: CASSRTSGSTDEQFF.

The chain carries TRBV9 and TRBJ2-1. The CDR3 has 13 amino acids. From germline, CDR1 is SGDLS and CDR2 YYNGEE. CDR3 in amino acids: CASSVAPNNEQFF.

J is TRBJ2-1 and V is TRBV11-3; as DNA is missing, the TRBD2 call by TCRdb cannot be tested. The V gene's germline CDR1 is SGHNT and CDR2 YENEEA. CDR3 size: 17 residues. The CDR3 sequence is CASSLASGLAAYNEQFF.

This chain links TRBV11-2 with TRBJ2-2; lacking DNA, the TRBD2 call made by TCRdb goes unchecked. The CDR3 length is 17 residues. Germline loops: CDR1 SGHAT, CDR2 FQNNGV. The CDR3 loop reads CASSLVYPSGATGELFF.

The chain combines TRBV11-1 with TRBJ2-6; no DNA is available, so the TRBD1 call from TCRdb remains unchecked. Germline CDR1 is SGHAT and CDR2 is FQDESV (reference sequence). This CDR3 comprises 18 residues. This CDR3 is CASSLEQGTISGANVLTF.

The rearrangement links TRBV19 to TRBJ2-1; TCRdb's D call of TRBD2 is untestable without DNA. CDR3 length: 16 amino acids. Germline CDR1 LNHDA, CDR2 SQIVND (reference sequence). CDR3 amino acids: CASSLPPGSSYNEQFF. The whole variable domain, remainder taken from reference TRBV19 and TRBJ2-1, is DGGITQSPKYLFRKEGQNVTLSCEQNLNHDAMYWYRQDPGQGLRLIYYSQIVNDFQKGDIAEGYSVSREKKESFPLTVTSAQKNPTAFYLCASSLPPGSSYNEQFFGPGTRLTVL.

This chain uses TRBV29-1 with TRBJ2-1; without DNA, the TCRdb call of TRBD2 cannot be checked. Germline assignment: CDR1 SQVTM and CDR2 ANQGSEA. The CDR3 has 15 amino acids. The CDR3 spells CSKGLAGGPGNEQFF.

This rearrangement joins TRBV20-1 to TRBJ2-7; the D gene TCRdb calls, TRBD2, cannot be checked with no DNA. CDR1 and CDR2 (germline): DFQATT, SNEGSKA (reference sequence). The CDR3 has 15 residues. CDR3 protein: CSARDRTSGSYEQYF.

V usage is TRBV29-1 and J usage is TRBJ2-2; there is no DNA to check the TCRdb D call of TRBD1. Per germline, CDR1 SQVTM and CDR2 ANQGSEA. This CDR3 spans 12 amino acids. The CDR3 here is CSGRSGKGELFF.

J is TRBJ2-3 and V is TRBV4-1. The V gene's germline CDR1 is MGHRA and CDR2 YSYEKL. This CDR3 contains 16 residues. CDR3 residues: CASSQDQLTSTDTQYF.

V gene TRBV21-1 combines with J gene TRBJ2-2. TRBV21-1 is shown as a pseudogene. The CDR3 covers 15 residues. The CDR3 reads CASMLTSKFSGELFF.

The chain uses TRBV3-1 and TRBJ2-1. The V gene's germline CDR1 is LGHDT and CDR2 YNNKEL (reference sequence). The CDR3 extends over 15 amino acids. The CDR3 loop reads CASSQLRGRYNEQFF.

The chain combines TRBV5-1 with TRBJ2-3. The CDR3 spans 14 residues. Germline assignment: CDR1 SGHRS and CDR2 YFSETQ. The chain's CDR3 is CASSLAELANTQYF.

CDR3 sequence: CASSLSGVGSGANVLTF. The chain carries TRBV27 and TRBJ2-6. CDR1 and CDR2 from the germline V gene are MNHEY and SMNVEV (reference sequence). The CDR3 consists of 17 residues.

This rearrangement joins TRBV12-3 or TRBV12-4 to TRBJ2-1; there is no DNA to check the TCRdb D call of TRBD2. The CDR3 runs 14 residues. CDR3 sequence reads: CASSSLLPSNEQFF.

The chain uses TRBV20-1 and TRBJ1-1; TCRdb designates TRBD1, a call that cannot be tested without DNA. This CDR3 contains 13 residues. Per germline, CDR1 DFQATT and CDR2 SNEGSKA (reference sequence). The CDR3 reads CSVGRGEWTEAFF.